One sample yielded the 8 T cell receptor beta chains listed below, sequenced in a study of glioma-infiltrating T cells after dendritic cell vaccination. Sample time point: after dendritic cell vaccination, including at tumor progression/relapse. Repertoires were generated with immunoSEQ multiplex PCR, while TCRdb's copy carries only in-frame clones and drops some. The profile shows 85,000 to 100,000 clones, less than 90% of them singletons. Sequenced material: blood, taken after dendritic cell vaccination. The receptors were gathered from a human donor with glioblastoma.

The chain carries TRBV5-6 and TRBJ2-1; TRBD2 agrees at 8 bases. Germline values: CDR1 SGHDT, CDR2 YYEEEE. CDR3 length: 19 residues. V dropped 0 bases and J dropped 0; count of bases not matched to a gene: 11. The CDR3 sequence is CASSLVTWREEPSYNEQFF. The CDR3 nucleotides read TGTGCCAGCAGCTTGGTAACCTGGCGGGAGGAGCCCTCCTACAATGAGCAGTTCTTC.

This clone occurred a few times. V usage is TRBV29-1 and J usage is TRBJ2-5; TRBD1 agrees at 7 bases. The V gene end was trimmed by 3 bases and the J gene end by 4 bases; junction bases not matched to a gene: 2. CDR1 and CDR2 from the germline V gene are SQVTM and ANQGSEA. CDR3 size: 12 residues. CDR3 loop: CSVEGQRETQYF. DNA of the CDR3: TGCAGCGTTGAGGGACAGAGAGAGACCCAGTACTTC. Complete variable domain (other parts from reference TRBV29-1 and TRBJ2-5): SAVISQKPSRDICQRGTSLTIQCQVDSQVTMMFWYRQQPGQSLTLIATANQGSEATYESGFVIDKFPISRPNLTFSTLTVSNMSPEDSSIYLCSVEGQRETQYFGPGTRLLVL.

The chain is built from TRBV7-9 and TRBJ2-7, with 10 bases lining up with TRBD1. The CDR3 loop spans 16 amino acids. CDR1 is SEHNR, CDR2 FQNEAQ, per germline (reference sequence). The junction had 16 bases not matched to a gene; V was cut back by 4 bases and J by 10 bases. CDR3 coding DNA: TGTGCCAGCAGCTCAAGACAGGGGGCAGGTCTTGCGGCCCAGTACTTC. Translation gives CASSSRQGAGLAAQYF.

V is TRBV11-2 and J is TRBJ1-2; D gene unclear. There are 12 residues in the CDR3. V dropped 1 base and J dropped 7 bases, with 7 bases sitting between them. Looked up from germline, CDR1 is SGHAT and CDR2 is FQNNGV. CDR3 amino acids: CASSLGGSGYTF. For the CDR3, the DNA is TGTGCCAGCAGCTTAGGAGGGAGTGGCTACACCTTC.

The chain joins TRBV4-2 to TRBJ1-1; D is unclear. V gave up 1 base and J gave up 7 bases, with 13 bases separating them. Per the germline V gene, CDR1 is LGHNA and CDR2 is YNFKEQ. The CDR3 contains 14 residues. DNA for the CDR3: TGTGCCAGCAGCCAAGCGGCAGAGGTGATTGAAGCTTTCTTT. Residues: CASSQAAEVIEAFF.

The rearrangement uses TRBV7-9 and TRBJ1-6; D is undetermined. The CDR3 is 17 residues long. The V gene's germline CDR1 is SEHNR and CDR2 FQNEAQ (reference sequence). Trimming cost V 1 base and J 0 bases, with 10 bases left between them. CDR3 bases: TGTGCCAGCAGCTTAGACATAGGGAGCTCCTATAATTCACCCCTCCACTTT. Translation gives CASSLDIGSSYNSPLHF.

The CDR3 bases are TGTGCCAGCAGTGGACAGGCCGCCTTAGGGGCTTTCTTT. Translation: CASSGQAALGAFF. This rearrangement joins TRBV6-5 to TRBJ1-1; 7 bases agree with TRBD1. CDR1 is MNHEY, CDR2 SVGAGI, per germline. Losses at the gene ends were 5 bases for V and 11 bases for J; bases not matched to a gene: 11. This CDR3 region has 13 residues.

This rearrangement joins TRBV6-5 to TRBJ1-6; D is uncertain. Trimming removed 5 bases from V and 2 bases from J, with 10 bases in between. CDR3 length: 15 residues. CDR1 is MNHEY and CDR2 is SVGAGI in the germline V gene. CDR3 bases: TGTGCCAGCAGTACCGGGGTAACCTATAATTCACCCCTCCACTTT. This sequence encodes CASSTGVTYNSPLHF.